Each of the 3 T cell receptor beta chains below was sequenced from the same sample in a study of shared clonotypes between healthy human individuals. Using immunoSEQ multiplex PCR, the repertoire was profiled, and TCRdb retains in-frame clones only, with some absent. Among 950,000 to 1,300,000 clones listed, about three quarters were seen once. The sequenced sample consisted of memory CD4+ T cells sorted from blood. Specified subset: CD45RA-negative fraction. The receptors stem from a man younger than 30 in good health.

This sequence joins TRBV5-5 and TRBJ2-7; 7 bases are shared with TRBD1. The trim removed 3 bases at V and 0 bases at J, leaving 9 bases unmatched. Germline CDR1 and CDR2: SGHKS and YYEKEE (reference sequence). The CDR3 runs 16 residues. CDR3 amino acids: CASSWSTGAISYEQYF. The CDR3 region has the DNA TGTGCCAGCAGCTGGTCCACAGGGGCAATCTCCTACGAGCAGTACTTC.

The chain combines TRBV6-5 with TRBJ1-2; TRBD1 matches 7 bases. J gave up 4 bases and V 2 bases, and 4 bases lay outside the gene matches. Germline CDR1 MNHEY, CDR2 SVGAGI. The CDR3 spans 14 residues. This chain's CDR3 is CASSYRQGGYGYTF. In DNA form, the CDR3 reads TGTGCCAGCAGTTACAGACAGGGCGGCTATGGCTACACCTTC.

This chain links TRBV2 with TRBJ2-1; TRBD2 agrees at 10 bases. With 4 bases clipped from V and 8 bases from J, the junction kept 5 bases outside the gene matches. Germline CDR1 reads SNHLY; CDR2 reads FYNNEI. The CDR3 runs 14 residues. CDR3 sequence reads: CASSGSGGAHEQFF. CDR3 in DNA: TGTGCCAGCAGTGGGAGCGGGGGGGCCCATGAGCAGTTCTTC. Variable domain in full (rest from reference TRBV2 and TRBJ2-1): EPEVTQTPSHQVTQMGQEVILRCVPISNHLYFYWYRQILGQKVEFLVSFYNNEISEKSEIFDDQFSVERPDGSNFTLKIRSTKLEDSAMYFCASSGSGGAHEQFFGPGTRLTVL.